This T cell receptor beta chain was documented in a study of blood T cell repertoires in COVID-19. About the research overall: Sample material is recorded as cDNA or gDNA derived from T cells, B-cell-depleted T cells, or PBMCs.

This CDR3 is 15 amino acids long. From germline, CDR1 is SGHVS and CDR2 FNYEAQ. V was pared by 2 bases and J by 4 bases, with 3 bases of the junction left unmatched. Assay used: immunoSEQ multiplex PCR; TCRdb lists only in-frame clones, some missing. The table includes 300,000 or so clones, around four fifths detected once. This clonotype was sampled from a woman aged 45-65 years with acute or convalescent COVID-19. The sequenced sample consisted of peripheral blood. The rearrangement uses TRBV7-6 and TRBJ2-2, with TRBD1 matching 8 bases. The CDR3 region has the DNA TGTGCCAGCAGCTTAACAGGGGGATTCACCGGGGAGCTGTTTTTT. It codes for CASSLTGGFTGELFF.